This record concerns one T cell receptor beta chain sequence. V was cut by 5 bases and J by 3 bases, with 13 bases left in between. The CDR3 sequence is 14 residues long. Germline-derived CDR1 and CDR2 are SGHTA and FQGNSA. Building of the TCR beta libraries involved iRepertoire HTBI primers and Arm-PCR of CDR3 regions. TCRdb re-called the multiplex PCR reads with MiXCR, one entry per CDR3 protein. In the table there are 500,000 to 700,000 distinct CDR3 sequences, roughly 30% of which are singletons. The time point: persistent/refractory GD, antithyroid drugs over 5 years with positive TRAb. With RNA extracted from PBMCs as input, the TCR library was made. The data were obtained in a study of regulatory T cells in long-lasting Graves disease.

This clonotype was sampled from a female donor with Graves disease. The chain couples TRBV7-2 to TRBJ1-2, with D maybe TRBD1 (5 bases). The starting material was peripheral blood mononuclear cells (PBMCs), obtained when the disease was refractory, from a patient treated with antithyroid drugs. CDR3 sequence: CASSRAGMDYGYTF. The CDR3, as DNA: TGTGCCAGCAGCCGAGCAGGGATGGACTATGGCTACACCTTC.